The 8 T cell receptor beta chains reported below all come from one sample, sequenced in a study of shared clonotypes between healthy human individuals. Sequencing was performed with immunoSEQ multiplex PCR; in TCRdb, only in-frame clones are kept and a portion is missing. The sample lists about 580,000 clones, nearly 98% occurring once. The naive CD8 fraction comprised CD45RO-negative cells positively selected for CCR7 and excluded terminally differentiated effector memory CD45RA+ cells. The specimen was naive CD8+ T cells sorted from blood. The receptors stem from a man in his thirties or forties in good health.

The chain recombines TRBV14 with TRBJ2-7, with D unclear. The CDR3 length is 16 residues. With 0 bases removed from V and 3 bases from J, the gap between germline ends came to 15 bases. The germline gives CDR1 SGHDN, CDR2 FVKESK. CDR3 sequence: CASSQEGTEPYYEQYF. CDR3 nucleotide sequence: TGTGCCAGCAGCCAAGAGGGCACCGAGCCTTACTACGAGCAGTACTTC.

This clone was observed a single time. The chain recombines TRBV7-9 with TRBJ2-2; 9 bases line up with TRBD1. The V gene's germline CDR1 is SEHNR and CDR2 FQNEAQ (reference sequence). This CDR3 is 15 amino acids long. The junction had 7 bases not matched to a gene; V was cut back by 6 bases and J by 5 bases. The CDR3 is CASRFLGTGTGELFF. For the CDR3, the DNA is TGTGCCAGCAGATTTCTCGGGACAGGGACCGGGGAGCTGTTTTTT.

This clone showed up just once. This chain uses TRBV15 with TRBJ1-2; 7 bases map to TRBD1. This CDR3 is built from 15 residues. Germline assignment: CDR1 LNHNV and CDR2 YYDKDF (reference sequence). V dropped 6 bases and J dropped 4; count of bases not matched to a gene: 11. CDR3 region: CATRGSGTDRYGYTF. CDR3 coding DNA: TGTGCCACCAGGGGATCCGGGACAGATCGCTATGGCTACACCTTC.

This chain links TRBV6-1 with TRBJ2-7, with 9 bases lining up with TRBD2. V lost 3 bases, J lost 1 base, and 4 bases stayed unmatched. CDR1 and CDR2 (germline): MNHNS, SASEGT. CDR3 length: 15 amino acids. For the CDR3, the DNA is TGTGCCAGCAGTGATGGCGGGAGGGTTTCCTACGAGCAGTACTTC. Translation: CASSDGGRVSYEQYF.

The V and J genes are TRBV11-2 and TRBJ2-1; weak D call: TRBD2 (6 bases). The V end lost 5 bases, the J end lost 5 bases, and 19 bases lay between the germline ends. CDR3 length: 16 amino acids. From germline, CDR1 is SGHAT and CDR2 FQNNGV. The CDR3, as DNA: TGTGCCAGCAGCCGGCCCGGCGGGGTTTTCCACAATGAGCAGTTCTTC. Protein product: CASSRPGGVFHNEQFF.

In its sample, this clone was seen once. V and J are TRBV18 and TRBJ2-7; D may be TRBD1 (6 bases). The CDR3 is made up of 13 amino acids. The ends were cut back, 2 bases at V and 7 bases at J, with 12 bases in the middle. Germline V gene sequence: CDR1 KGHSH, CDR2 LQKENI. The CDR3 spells CASSPNRVREQYF. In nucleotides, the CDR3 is TGTGCCAGCTCACCAAACAGGGTTCGGGAGCAGTACTTC.

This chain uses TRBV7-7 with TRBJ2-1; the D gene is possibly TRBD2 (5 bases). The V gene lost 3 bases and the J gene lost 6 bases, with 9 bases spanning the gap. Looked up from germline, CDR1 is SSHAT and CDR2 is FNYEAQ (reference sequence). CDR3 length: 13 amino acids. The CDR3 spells CASSFMDSNEQFF. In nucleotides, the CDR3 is TGTGCCAGCAGCTTCATGGACTCCAATGAGCAGTTCTTC.

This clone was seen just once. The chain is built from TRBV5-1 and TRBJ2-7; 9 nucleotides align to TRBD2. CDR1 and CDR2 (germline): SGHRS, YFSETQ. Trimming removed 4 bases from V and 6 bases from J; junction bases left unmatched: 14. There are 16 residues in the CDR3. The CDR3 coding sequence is TGCGCCAGCAGCGATCCTGGGGGGACTAGCACTGGCGAGCAGTACTTC. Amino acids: CASSDPGGTSTGEQYF.